The rows below give T cell receptor beta chains drawn from one sample of a study of post-analysis software for immune sequencing data. A single record per CDR3 protein comes from TCRdb applying MiXCR to the PCR reads. Here the sample spans 750,000 to 950,000 distinct CDR3 sequences, about 45% being singletons. The sequenced material came from blood. Every receptor here comes from a girl between 5 and 17 years old with multiple sclerosis. Both conserved end residues are part of each CDR3. D genes are given only for firm matches. Rows give clone size only sometimes, using once, few, many, or a class for an expanded clone.

v_gene: TRBV29-1; d_gene: -; j_gene: TRBJ2-1; abundance: -; CDR3nt: TGCAGCGTTGATGGGAGGACAGCCTCCTACAATGAGCAGTTCTTC; CDR3aa: CSVDGRTASYNEQFF
v_gene: TRBV10-3; d_gene: -; j_gene: TRBJ2-1; abundance: -; CDR3nt: TGTGCCATCGGACGTCCTGAGCAGTTCTTC; CDR3aa: CAIGRPEQFF
v_gene: TRBV9; d_gene: -; j_gene: TRBJ2-7; abundance: -; CDR3nt: TGTGCCAGCAGCGTGGGTCTAGCCCACGAGCAGTACTTC; CDR3aa: CASSVGLAHEQYF
v_gene: TRBV15; d_gene: -; j_gene: TRBJ2-1; abundance: few; CDR3nt: TGTGCCACCAGCAGCGCTACCTTAAATGAGCAGTTCTTC; CDR3aa: CATSSATLNEQFF
v_gene: TRBV24-1; d_gene: -; j_gene: TRBJ2-3; abundance: few; CDR3nt: TGTGCCACCAGTGTCGGCGGAGATACGCAGTATTTT; CDR3aa: CATSVGGDTQYF
v_gene: TRBV5-1; d_gene: TRBD1; j_gene: TRBJ2-1; abundance: -; CDR3nt: TGCGCCAGCAGCTTGTACCGGGACAGCGTCTACAATGAGCAGTTCTTC; CDR3aa: CASSLYRDSVYNEQFF
v_gene: TRBV12-3/TRBV12-4; d_gene: TRBD2; j_gene: TRBJ2-5; abundance: -; CDR3nt: TGTGCCAGCAGTTTTGTCCGGGGACTAGCGGGAGCCCCAGAGACCCAGTACTTC; CDR3aa: CASSFVRGLAGAPETQYF
v_gene: TRBV6-5; d_gene: -; j_gene: TRBJ1-2; abundance: -; CDR3nt: TGTGCCAGCAGTTACGAGGGAGCTAGTGGCTACACCTTC; CDR3aa: CASSYEGASGYTF
v_gene: TRBV20-1; d_gene: -; j_gene: TRBJ1-4; abundance: many; CDR3nt: TGCAGTGCTAGAGCTCTATATTCCCGAACTAATGAAAAACTGTTTTTT; CDR3aa: CSARALYSRTNEKLFF
v_gene: TRBV5-1; d_gene: TRBD2; j_gene: TRBJ2-5; abundance: -; CDR3nt: TGCGCCAGCAGCTTGGCACTAGCGGGAGCCCAAGAGACCCAGTACTTC; CDR3aa: CASSLALAGAQETQYF
v_gene: TRBV29-1; d_gene: TRBD2; j_gene: TRBJ2-7; abundance: -; CDR3nt: TGCAGCGTTGCGGCGGGAGTTATATCTGACGAGCAGTACTTC; CDR3aa: CSVAAGVISDEQYF
v_gene: TRBV9; d_gene: -; j_gene: TRBJ2-6; abundance: -; CDR3nt: TGTGCCAGCAGCGTAGCTACAGGGGACTACTCTGGGGCCAACGTCCTGACTTTC; CDR3aa: CASSVATGDYSGANVLTF
v_gene: TRBV12-3/TRBV12-4; d_gene: -; j_gene: TRBJ2-6; abundance: few; CDR3nt: TGTGCCAGCAGTTTTATTAGTTCTGGGGCCAACGTCCTGACTTTC; CDR3aa: CASSFISSGANVLTF
v_gene: TRBV7-2; d_gene: -; j_gene: TRBJ2-5; abundance: -; CDR3nt: TGTGCCAGCAGCTTACTAGGGACACCTGAGGAGACCCAGTACTTC; CDR3aa: CASSLLGTPEETQYF
v_gene: TRBV9; d_gene: -; j_gene: TRBJ2-1; abundance: -; CDR3nt: TGTGCCAGCAGCGTAGACGGGGCTAGCGACTACAATGAGCAGTTCTTC; CDR3aa: CASSVDGASDYNEQFF
v_gene: TRBV9; d_gene: -; j_gene: TRBJ1-1; abundance: -; CDR3nt: TGTGCCAGCAGCGTCCTCCTGGAGGGGGGCGGCACTGAAGCTTTCTTT; CDR3aa: CASSVLLEGGGTEAFF
v_gene: TRBV7-9; d_gene: -; j_gene: TRBJ2-3; abundance: few; CDR3nt: TGTGCCAGCAGCTTAAGCCTAGCGACGAGCACAGATACGCAGTATTTT; CDR3aa: CASSLSLATSTDTQYF
v_gene: TRBV5-1; d_gene: TRBD2; j_gene: TRBJ2-3; abundance: -; CDR3nt: TGCGCCAGCAGGGTCAAGACTAGCGGGAGTAGTCTCGCAGATACGCAGTATTTT; CDR3aa: CASRVKTSGSSLADTQYF
v_gene: TRBV4-1; d_gene: -; j_gene: TRBJ1-2; abundance: once; CDR3nt: TGCGCCAGCAGCCAAGAGACAGTGGATGGCTACACCTTC; CDR3aa: CASSQETVDGYTF
v_gene: TRBV7-2; d_gene: -; j_gene: TRBJ2-3; abundance: -; CDR3nt: TGTGCCAGCAGCTTAGTGCGGGTGGGGACGGATACGCAGTATTTT; CDR3aa: CASSLVRVGTDTQYF
v_gene: TRBV5-1; d_gene: TRBD1; j_gene: TRBJ2-1; abundance: -; CDR3nt: TGCGCCAGCAGCTTGGACAGGGGCGCATTCGATGAGCAGTTCTTC; CDR3aa: CASSLDRGAFDEQFF
v_gene: TRBV28; d_gene: -; j_gene: TRBJ1-1; abundance: -; CDR3nt: TGTGCCAGCAGTCCGCGCAGGGGCCTGACTGAAGCTTTCTTT; CDR3aa: CASSPRRGLTEAFF
v_gene: TRBV27; d_gene: -; j_gene: TRBJ2-7; abundance: -; CDR3nt: TGTGCCAGCAGCCGGGACGGAGCATCCTACGAGCAGTACTTC; CDR3aa: CASSRDGASYEQYF
v_gene: TRBV6-5; d_gene: TRBD2; j_gene: TRBJ2-1; abundance: few; CDR3nt: TGTGCCAGCAGTTACGGCGGGAGGCACAATGAGCAGTTCTTC; CDR3aa: CASSYGGRHNEQFF
v_gene: TRBV28; d_gene: -; j_gene: TRBJ1-1; abundance: -; CDR3nt: TGTGCCACCGATTCCCCCCGGGGGGGGAACACTGAAGCTTTCTTT; CDR3aa: CATDSPRGGNTEAFF
v_gene: TRBV10-3; d_gene: -; j_gene: TRBJ2-7; abundance: -; CDR3nt: TGTGCCATCAGTGAGTCAATGGCCGGGACCTACAATGAGCAGTACTTC; CDR3aa: CAISESMAGTYNEQYF
v_gene: TRBV7-9; d_gene: -; j_gene: TRBJ2-5; abundance: -; CDR3nt: TGTGCCAGCACCGAAAGAGAGGGTCGGTGGGAGACCCAGTACTTC; CDR3aa: CASTEREGRWETQYF